Detailed here is one T cell receptor (beta chain). The antigen is undetermined. One junction end disagrees with the germline gene, perhaps due to a read error. CDR1 and CDR2 (germline): MGHRA, YSYEKL. The CDR3 is 15 residues long. This sample was taken from a study of tumor-infiltrating lymphocytes in primary liver carcinoma. Overall study findings and caveats: Tumor specimens were characterized by a significantly higher top-250-clone fraction than blood (p = 0.039). A small share of top clones, only about 8-25%, was found in all five tumor regions. Overlap in tumor-adjacent and tumor-blood pairs fell below that of tumor region pairs.

Co-extraction yielded RNA and DNA from around 20-30 mg of unsorted bulk tissue. The investigators made TCR beta cDNA from approximately 510 ng total RNA, using a constant-region primer. Construction of TCR beta libraries relied on three successive nested multiplex PCR rounds employing slightly modified ARM-PCR. Amplification in the first two PCR rounds was performed using TRBV1-TRBV30 forward primers and a C-beta reverse primer for approximately 10 cycles each. In TCRdb, the multiplex PCR reads were re-called with MiXCR into one record per CDR3 protein. The sample consists of 55,000 or so distinct CDR3 sequences, around 64% of them appearing once.

The sequenced material came from liver tumor tissue from sampling region 2. Indicated subset: tumor region T2, inferior pole. This TCR was sampled from a man aged 40-49 years with primary liver carcinoma and hepatitis B virus infection. The J gene is TRBJ2-1, the V gene TRBV4-1, with a weak D call TRBD2 (6 bases). The CDR3 is CSSSLRHTSPNEQFF. CDR3 bases: TGCTCCAGTAGCTTAAGGCATACTAGCCCCAATGAGCAGTTCTTC.